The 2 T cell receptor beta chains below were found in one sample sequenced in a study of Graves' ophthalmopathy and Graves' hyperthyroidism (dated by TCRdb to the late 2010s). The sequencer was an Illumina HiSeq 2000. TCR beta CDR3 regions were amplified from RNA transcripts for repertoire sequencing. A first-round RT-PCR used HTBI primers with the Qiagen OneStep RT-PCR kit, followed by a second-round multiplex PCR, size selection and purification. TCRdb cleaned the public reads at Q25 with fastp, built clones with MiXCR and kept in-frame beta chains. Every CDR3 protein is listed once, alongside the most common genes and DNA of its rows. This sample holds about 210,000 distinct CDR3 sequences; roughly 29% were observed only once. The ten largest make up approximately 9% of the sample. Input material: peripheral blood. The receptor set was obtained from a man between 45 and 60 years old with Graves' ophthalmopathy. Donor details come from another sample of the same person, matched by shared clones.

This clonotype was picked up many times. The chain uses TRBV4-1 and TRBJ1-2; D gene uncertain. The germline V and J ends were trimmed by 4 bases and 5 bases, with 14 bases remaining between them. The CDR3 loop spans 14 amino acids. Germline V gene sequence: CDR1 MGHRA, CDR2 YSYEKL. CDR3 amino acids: CASSREEAGYGYTF. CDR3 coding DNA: TGCGCCAGCAGCCGCGAAGAGGCGGGGTATGGCTACACCTTC.

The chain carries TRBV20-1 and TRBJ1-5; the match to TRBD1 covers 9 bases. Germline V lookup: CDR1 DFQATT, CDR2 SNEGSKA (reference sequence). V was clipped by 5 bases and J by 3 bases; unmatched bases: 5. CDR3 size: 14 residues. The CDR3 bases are TGCAGTGCTCGGGACAGGGCTAACAATCAGCCCCAGCATTTT. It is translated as CSARDRANNQPQHF.